The 6 T cell receptor beta chains below come from one sample, sequenced in a study of T cell repertoires in ileal Crohn's disease. Time point specified: inflamed ileum from the surgical specimen. The assay was immunoSEQ multiplex PCR, and TCRdb's table has in-frame clones only and misses some. The table includes around 15,000 clones, roughly 90% detected once. The specimen sequenced was ileal tissue. The receptors originated from an adult with Crohn's disease.

The chain is built from TRBV2 and TRBJ2-2; either TRBD1 or TRBD2 may fit D (5 bases each). This CDR3 region has 16 residues. V was cut by 2 bases and J by 0 bases, with 10 bases left in between. Per the germline V gene, CDR1 is SNHLY and CDR2 is FYNNEI. CDR3 sequence reads: CASSESGLANTGELFF. For the CDR3, the DNA is TGTGCCAGCAGTGAATCGGGGCTAGCGAACACCGGGGAGCTGTTTTTT.

The chain is built from TRBV19 and TRBJ1-5; D not certain. The CDR3 consists of 15 residues. V lost 0 bases, J lost 1 base, and 7 bases lay in between. Looked up from germline, CDR1 is LNHDA and CDR2 is SQIVND (reference sequence). CDR3 DNA sequence: TGTGCCAGTAGTATAGAGGGTAAGAGCAATCAGCCCCAGCATTTT. Protein: CASSIEGKSNQPQHF.

The chain carries TRBV7-2 and TRBJ2-2; 8 nucleotides agree with TRBD1. V lost 6 bases to trimming and J lost 1 base; unmatched junction nucleotides: 7. The CDR3 sequence is 16 residues long. The V gene's germline CDR1 is SGHTA and CDR2 FQGNSA. CDR3: CASRRWGTGNTGELFF. In DNA, the CDR3 is TGTGCCAGCAGACGTTGGGGGACAGGGAACACCGGGGAGCTGTTTTTT.

J is TRBJ2-7 and V is TRBV2; maybe TRBD1 (6 bases). Germline V lookup: CDR1 SNHLY, CDR2 FYNNEI. Trimming stripped 6 bases from V and 0 bases from J, with 9 bases between. The length of the CDR3 is 13 residues. The CDR3 here is CASRTDSSYEQYF. The CDR3 coding sequence is TGTGCCAGCAGAACGGACAGCTCCTACGAGCAGTACTTC.

The chain uses TRBV9 and TRBJ2-3; 8 bases line up with TRBD2. The CDR3 has 16 residues. V trimming: 4 bases; J trimming: 2 bases; junction bases outside the gene matches: 9. The germline CDR1 and CDR2 sequences are SGDLS and YYNGEE. Here the CDR3 reads CASSMSGGLNTDTQYF. DNA of the CDR3: TGTGCCAGCAGCATGTCGGGGGGGCTTAACACAGATACGCAGTATTTT. The variable domain in full, with the rest retrieved from reference TRBV9 and TRBJ2-3, is DSGVTQTPKHLITATGQRVTLRCSPRSGDLSVYWYQQSLDQGLQFLIQYYNGEERAKGNILERFSAQQFPDLHSELNLSSLELGDSALYFCASSMSGGLNTDTQYFGPGTRLTVL.

The chain uses TRBV19 and TRBJ2-5; D is perhaps TRBD1 (6 bases). This CDR3 comprises 15 residues. Trimming took 4 bases from V and 1 from J, leaving 13 bases between them. CDR1 LNHDA and CDR2 SQIVND come from the germline V gene (reference sequence). This CDR3 reads CASSTYTGSQETQYF. For the CDR3, the DNA is TGTGCCAGTAGTACCTACACAGGGTCCCAAGAGACCCAGTACTTC.